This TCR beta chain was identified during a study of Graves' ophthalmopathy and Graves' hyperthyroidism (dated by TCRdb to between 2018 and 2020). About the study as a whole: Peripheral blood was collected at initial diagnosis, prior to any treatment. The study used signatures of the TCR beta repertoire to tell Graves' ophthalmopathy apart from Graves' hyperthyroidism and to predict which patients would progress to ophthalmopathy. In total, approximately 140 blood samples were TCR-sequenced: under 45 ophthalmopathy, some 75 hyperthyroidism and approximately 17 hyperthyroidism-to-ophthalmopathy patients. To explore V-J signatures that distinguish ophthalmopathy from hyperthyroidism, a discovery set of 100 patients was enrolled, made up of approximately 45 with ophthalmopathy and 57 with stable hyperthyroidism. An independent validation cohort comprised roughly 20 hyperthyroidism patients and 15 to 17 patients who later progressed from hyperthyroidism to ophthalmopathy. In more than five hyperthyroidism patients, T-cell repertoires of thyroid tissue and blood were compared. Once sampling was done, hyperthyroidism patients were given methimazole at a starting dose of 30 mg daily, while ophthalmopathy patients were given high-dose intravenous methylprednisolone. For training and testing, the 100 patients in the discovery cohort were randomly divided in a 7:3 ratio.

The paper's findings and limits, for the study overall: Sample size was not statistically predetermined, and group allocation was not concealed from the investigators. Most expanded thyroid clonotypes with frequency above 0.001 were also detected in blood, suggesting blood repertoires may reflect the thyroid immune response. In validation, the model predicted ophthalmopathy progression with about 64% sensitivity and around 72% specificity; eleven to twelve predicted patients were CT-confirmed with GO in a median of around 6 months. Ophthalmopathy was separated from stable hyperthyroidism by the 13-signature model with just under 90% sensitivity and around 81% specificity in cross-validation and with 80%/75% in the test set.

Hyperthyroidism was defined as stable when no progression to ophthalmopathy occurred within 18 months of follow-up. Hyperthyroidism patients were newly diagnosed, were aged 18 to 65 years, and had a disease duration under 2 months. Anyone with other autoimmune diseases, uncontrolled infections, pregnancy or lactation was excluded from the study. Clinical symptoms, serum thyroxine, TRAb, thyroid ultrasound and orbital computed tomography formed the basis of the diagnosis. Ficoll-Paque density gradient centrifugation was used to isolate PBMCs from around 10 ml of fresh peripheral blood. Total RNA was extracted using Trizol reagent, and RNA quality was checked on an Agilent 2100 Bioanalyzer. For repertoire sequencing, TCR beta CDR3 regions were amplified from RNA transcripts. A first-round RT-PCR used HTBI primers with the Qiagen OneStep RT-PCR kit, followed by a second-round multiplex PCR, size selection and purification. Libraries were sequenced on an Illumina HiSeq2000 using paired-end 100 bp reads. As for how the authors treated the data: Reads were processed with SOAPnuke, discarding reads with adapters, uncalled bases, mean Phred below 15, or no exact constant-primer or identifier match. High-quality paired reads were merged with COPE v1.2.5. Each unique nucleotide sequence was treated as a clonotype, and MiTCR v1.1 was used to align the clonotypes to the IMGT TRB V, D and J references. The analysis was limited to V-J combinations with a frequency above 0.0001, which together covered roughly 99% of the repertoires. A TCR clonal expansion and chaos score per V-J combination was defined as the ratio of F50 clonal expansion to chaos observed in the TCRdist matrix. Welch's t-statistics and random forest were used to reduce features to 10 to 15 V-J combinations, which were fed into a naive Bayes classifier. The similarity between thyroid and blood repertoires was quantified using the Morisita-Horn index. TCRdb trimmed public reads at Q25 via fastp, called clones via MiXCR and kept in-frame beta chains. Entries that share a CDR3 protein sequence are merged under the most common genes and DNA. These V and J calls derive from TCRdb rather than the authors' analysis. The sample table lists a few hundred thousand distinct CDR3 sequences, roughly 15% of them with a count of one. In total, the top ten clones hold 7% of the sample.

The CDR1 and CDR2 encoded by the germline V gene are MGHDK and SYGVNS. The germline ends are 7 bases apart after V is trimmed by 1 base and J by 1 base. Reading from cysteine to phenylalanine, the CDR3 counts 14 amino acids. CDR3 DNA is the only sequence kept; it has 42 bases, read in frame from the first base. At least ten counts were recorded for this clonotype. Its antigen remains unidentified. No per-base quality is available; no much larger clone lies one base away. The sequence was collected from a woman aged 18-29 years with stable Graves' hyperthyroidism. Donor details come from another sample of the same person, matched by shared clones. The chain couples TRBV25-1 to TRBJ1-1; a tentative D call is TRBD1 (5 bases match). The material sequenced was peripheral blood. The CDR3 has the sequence CASSEWGGNTEAFF. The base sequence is TGTGCCAGCAGTGAATGGGGGGGGAACACTGAAGCTTTCTTT.